The 4 T cell receptor beta chains given below trace back to one sample, sequenced in a study of cytomegalovirus exposure and HLA in healthy donors. Primers included in the PCR were 60 Vbeta and 13 Jbeta primers. The repertoire was sequenced with immunoSEQ multiplex PCR; TCRdb's copy has only in-frame clones and lacks some. The sample gives around 99,000 clones, roughly 80% of which show up once; roughly 7.3% is in the top ten. Material for sequencing was PBMCs. The source of these receptors is a man between 50 and 59 years old in good health and CMV-seropositive.

This sequence joins TRBV7-2 and TRBJ1-6; 12 nucleotides agree with TRBD1. V lost 5 bases and J lost 6; bases outside the gene matches: 11. The CDR3 contains 18 residues. Germline V gives CDR1 SGHTA, CDR2 FQGNSA. The CDR3 spells CASSQSPGTGGVNSPLHF. The CDR3, as DNA: TGTGCCAGCAGCCAAAGCCCCGGGACAGGGGGCGTTAATTCACCCCTCCACTTT.

The chain combines TRBV18 with TRBJ2-2, with a tentative D call TRBD1 (5 bases). V dropped 2 bases and J dropped 2 bases, with 6 bases sitting between them. Germline CDR1 is KGHSH and CDR2 is LQKENI. This CDR3 is 14 amino acids long. In DNA, the CDR3 is TGTGCCAGCTCACCAGGGGCAAACACCGGGGAGCTGTTTTTT. Its translation is CASSPGANTGELFF.

The V call is TRBV5-5, the J call TRBJ1-5; D may be TRBD1 (6 bases). Deletions cut 4 bases from V and 6 bases from J, with 17 bases between. CDR1 is SGHKS, CDR2 YYEKEE, per germline (reference sequence). This CDR3 region has 15 residues. CDR3 DNA: TGTGCCAGCAGCGTAGTGGGGGCCGCGGGTCAGCCCCAGCATTTT. Protein: CASSVVGAAGQPQHF. The whole variable domain, filled in from reference TRBV5-5 and TRBJ1-5, reads DAGVTQSPTHLIKTRGQQVTLRCSPISGHKSVSWYQQVLGQGPQFIFQYYEKEERGRGNFPDRFSARQFPNYSSELNVNALLLGDSALYLCASSVVGAAGQPQHFGDGTRLSIL.

The genes are TRBV5-6 and TRBJ1-4; a weak D match, TRBD1 (6 bases). In germline, CDR1 is SGHDT, CDR2 YYEEEE. The CDR3 runs to 14 residues. Trimming stripped 4 bases from V and 3 bases from J, with 10 bases between. The CDR3 sequence: CASSPQGPNEKLFF. Here the CDR3 DNA reads TGTGCCAGCAGCCCACAGGGACCTAATGAAAAACTGTTTTTT.